This T cell receptor (beta chain) comes out of a study of shared clonotypes between healthy human individuals. This CDR3 is built from 18 residues. The germline gives CDR1 SEHNR, CDR2 FQNEAQ (reference sequence). The junction had 13 bases not matched to a gene; V was cut back by 5 bases and J by 1 base. Method: immunoSEQ multiplex PCR; TCRdb's copy keeps in-frame clones and lacks some. This repertoire shows roughly 650,000 clones, around 97% found once; its top ten account for approximately 0.057%. Sequencing was done on a sample of naive CD4+ T cells sorted from blood. Subset in this sample: CD45RA+ positively selected. This TCR derives from a woman in her twenties or thirties in good health. The chain is built from TRBV7-9 and TRBJ2-7; 11 nucleotides match TRBD2. DNA of the CDR3: TGTGCCAGCAGCCCCGTAGGCGGAACTAGCGGGAGATCCTACGAGCAGTACTTC. Translation gives CASSPVGGTSGRSYEQYF.